The subject of this entry is one T cell receptor (beta chain). Antigen unknown. This sample is drawn from a study of shared clonotypes between healthy human individuals. The CDR3 contains 11 residues. Broader study findings: Specimens sampled were limited to blood, with tissue repertoires likely differing. Shared clonotypes: roughly 5% naive CD4, around 3.7% naive CD8, about 2.5% memory CD4, under 0.45% memory CD8.

This table comes from immunoSEQ multiplex PCR, and its TCRdb copy is limited to in-frame clones, with some not included. The sample consists of 2 million to 3 million clones, 80% to 95% of them appearing once. The chain links TRBV21-1 to TRBJ2-1. TRBV21-1 is assigned pseudogene status. Input material: naive CD4+ T cells from PBMCs. Subset given: CD45RA+ positively selected. The receptor comes from a man between 18 and 35 years old in good health. Some clones in this sample may be carry-over from other donors' samples. The CDR3 DNA reads TGTGCCAGCAGCGCCTGCCTCTTGCAGTTCTTC. This codes for CASSACLLQFF.